These T cell receptor beta chains were read from a single sample in a study of cytomegalovirus exposure and HLA in healthy donors. Sequencing used immunoSEQ multiplex PCR; TCRdb keeps in-frame clones, though not all of them. The sample has approximately 100,000 clones, around three quarters seen once; the top ten hold 3% to 3.5%. Sequencing was performed on PBMCs. The receptors come from a woman in her forties in good health and CMV-seronegative. CDR3s include the opening cysteine and the closing phenylalanine or tryptophan. A D gene is named only where the DNA matches it firmly. Rows may omit the clone size; those that give it use once, few, many or a size class.

few TRBJ1-2 - TRBV5-4 CASRGGDNYGYTF TGTGCCAGCCGTGGCGGGGATAACTATGGCTACACCTTC
- TRBJ2-3 - TRBV6-4 CASRLDSGDTQYF TGTGCCAGCAGACTAGACTCGGGAGATACGCAGTATTTT
- TRBJ1-1 TRBD1 TRBV10-1 CASSDQRQGKTEAFF TGCGCCAGCAGTGATCAACGACAGGGAAAGACTGAAGCTTTCTTT
- TRBJ1-2 - TRBV19 CASSINRGSYGYTF TGTGCCAGTAGTATAAACCGAGGCAGCTATGGCTACACCTTC
- TRBJ2-3 TRBD2 TRBV7-2 CASSSPSGSSTDTQYF TGTGCCAGCAGCTCGCCTAGCGGGAGTAGCACAGATACGCAGTATTTT
- TRBJ1-1 TRBD1 TRBV7-6 CASSPGTEGTEAFF TGTGCCAGCAGCCCCGGGACAGAGGGCACTGAAGCTTTCTTT
- TRBJ2-7 - TRBV2 CASSQQGRIVEQYF TGTGCCAGCAGTCAACAGGGTAGGATTGTCGAGCAGTACTTC
- TRBJ2-1 TRBD2 TRBV18 CASSPDLREGGYNEQFF TGTGCCAGCTCACCCGACTTGCGGGAGGGCGGGTACAATGAGCAGTTCTTC
- TRBJ2-1 - TRBV2 CASSDIGLVSNEQFF TGTGCCAGCAGTGATATAGGACTCGTCAGCAATGAGCAGTTCTTC
- TRBJ2-7 - TRBV7-9 CASSLARGGRYEQYF TGTGCCAGCAGCTTAGCTCGAGGAGGGCGCTACGAGCAGTACTTC
once TRBJ2-1 - TRBV30 CAWNEKEGLSSYNEQFF TGTGCCTGGAACGAGAAGGAGGGCTTATCCTCCTACAATGAGCAGTTCTTC
- TRBJ1-5 - TRBV2 CASSQTYSNQPQHF TGTGCCAGCAGTCAGACATATAGCAATCAGCCCCAGCATTTT
- TRBJ2-2 TRBD1 TRBV4-3 CASSPLGAGQGVTGELFF TGCGCCAGCAGCCCATTGGGGGCGGGACAGGGAGTCACCGGGGAGCTGTTTTTT
few TRBJ2-7 TRBD1 TRBV28 CASRRDRGDEQYF TGTGCCAGCAGACGGGACAGGGGGGACGAGCAGTACTTC
few TRBJ1-1 - TRBV30 CAWSGEGRLNTEAFF TGTGCCTGGAGTGGTGAGGGCAGGCTGAACACTGAAGCTTTCTTT
- TRBJ1-4 TRBD1 TRBV15 CATSRVGQPNEKLFF TGTGCCACCAGCAGAGTGGGACAGCCTAATGAAAAACTGTTTTTT
- TRBJ2-2 TRBD1 TRBV28 CASSLYGGSWDRGPANTGELFF TGTGCCAGCAGTTTATATGGGGGATCGTGGGACAGGGGACCCGCGAACACCGGGGAGCTGTTTTTT
- TRBJ1-1 TRBD1 TRBV6-1 CASSESEGASTEAFF TGTGCCAGCAGTGAGTCGGAGGGGGCGAGCACTGAAGCTTTCTTT
- TRBJ1-4 - TRBV29-1 CSVGLAGNEKLFF TGCAGCGTTGGGCTCGCGGGTAATGAAAAACTGTTTTTT
- TRBJ1-5 - TRBV7-2 CASSLEGWGREPQHF TGTGCCAGCAGCTTAGAGGGCTGGGGCAGAGAGCCCCAGCATTTT
- TRBJ2-1 - TRBV14 CASSQEGASRGELHNEQFF TGTGCCAGCAGCCAAGAGGGGGCTAGCAGGGGGGAACTACACAATGAGCAGTTCTTC
- TRBJ1-5 - TRBV6-1 CASSPQVVPNQPQHF TGTGCCAGCAGCCCACAGGTGGTCCCCAATCAGCCCCAGCATTTT
- TRBJ2-7 - TRBV18 CASSPSGSSYEQYF TGTGCCAGCTCCCCCTCCGGGAGCTCCTACGAGCAGTACTTC
- TRBJ2-1 TRBD2 TRBV6-5 CASSAGLAVLNEQFF TGTGCCAGCAGTGCCGGACTAGCGGTCCTGAATGAGCAGTTCTTC
- TRBJ1-4 TRBD1 TRBV7-2 CASSLQGGGNEKLFF TGTGCCAGCAGCTTACAGGGGGGTGGTAATGAAAAACTGTTTTTT
- TRBJ1-1 TRBD1 TRBV6-5 CASSWDRGEAFF TGTGCCAGCAGTTGGGACAGGGGCGAAGCTTTCTTT
few TRBJ1-2 - TRBV29-1 CSVEGGEGYTF TGCAGCGTTGAAGGTGGGGAGGGCTACACCTTC
- TRBJ2-7 TRBD1 TRBV10-3 CASNEGASYEQYF TGTGCCAGCAATGAGGGGGCCTCCTACGAGCAGTACTTC
- TRBJ2-7 TRBD1 TRBV4-2 CASSPGTGRAYEQYF TGTGCCAGCAGCCCAGGGACAGGGAGGGCCTACGAGCAGTACTTC
- TRBJ1-2 - TRBV2 CASSDDEQGGGYGYTF TGTGCCAGCAGTGATGACGAGCAGGGCGGCGGCTATGGCTACACCTTC
once TRBJ2-7 TRBD1 TRBV5-1 CASSLATGDEQYF TGCGCCAGCAGCTTGGCCACAGGGGACGAGCAGTACTTC
- TRBJ2-1 - TRBV7-9 CASSPQQSPNEQFF TGTGCCAGCAGCCCTCAACAGAGCCCCAATGAGCAGTTCTTC
- TRBJ1-2 - TRBV6-1 CASSEVVGANYGYTF TGTGCCAGCAGTGAAGTTGTGGGAGCTAACTATGGCTACACCTTC
- TRBJ1-3 - TRBV2 CASSPPDGGETGNTIYF TGTGCCAGCTCGCCCCCGGATGGCGGAGAAACTGGAAACACCATATATTTT
- TRBJ2-3 TRBD1 TRBV19 CASSRQGYPDTQYF TGTGCCAGTAGCCGACAGGGTTACCCAGATACGCAGTATTTT
- TRBJ1-1 TRBD1 TRBV7-6 CASSLRDRGLTEAFF TGTGCCAGCAGCTTACGGGACAGGGGATTAACTGAAGCTTTCTTT
- TRBJ2-7 TRBD2 TRBV7-9 CASSTRLALQQYF TGTGCCAGCAGCACGAGACTAGCCTTACAGCAGTACTTC
- TRBJ1-4 TRBD1 TRBV4-1 CASSSQGAIGGKLFF TGCGCCAGCAGCTCGCAGGGGGCCATAGGGGGAAAACTGTTTTTT
once TRBJ2-5 TRBD2 TRBV7-9 CSSSLASGGQETQYF TGTTCCAGCAGCTTAGCTAGCGGGGGACAAGAGACCCAGTACTTC
once TRBJ2-2 TRBD1 TRBV11-3 CASSQGQGPNTGELFF TGTGCCAGCAGCCAGGGACAGGGGCCTAACACCGGGGAGCTGTTTTTT
few TRBJ2-1 TRBD2 TRBV19 CASSTLAEKSSYNEQFF TGTGCCAGTAGTACCCTAGCGGAAAAGAGCTCCTACAATGAGCAGTTCTTC
- TRBJ2-4 - TRBV6-5 CASSYSGGAGKNIQYF TGTGCCAGCAGTTACTCTGGTGGCGCGGGCAAAAACATTCAGTACTTC
few TRBJ2-3 - TRBV6-5 CASRAVPTSTDTQYF TGTGCCAGCAGGGCGGTACCGACTAGCACAGATACGCAGTATTTT
- TRBJ2-7 TRBD2 TRBV13 CASKRSGSVGSYEQYF TGTGCCAGCAAGCGTAGCGGGAGTGTAGGGTCCTACGAGCAGTACTTC
once TRBJ2-7 - TRBV28 CASLQGALGEQYF TGTGCCAGCTTACAGGGTGCCCTTGGCGAGCAGTACTTC
- TRBJ2-7 TRBD1 TRBV11-2 CASSTHPGQFYEQYF TGTGCCAGCAGCACCCACCCGGGACAGTTCTACGAGCAGTACTTC
few TRBJ2-7 - TRBV5-6 CASSLGVGEYF TGTGCCAGCAGCTTGGGCGTCGGGGAGTACTTC
few TRBJ2-7 TRBD1 TRBV7-9 CASSSTGTGTYEQYF TGTGCCAGCAGCTCGACCGGGACAGGGACCTACGAGCAGTACTTC
few TRBJ1-5 - TRBV7-8 CASSLDGNSNQPQHF TGTGCCAGCAGCTTGGACGGGAATAGCAATCAGCCCCAGCATTTT
- TRBJ2-7 TRBD1 TRBV13 CASSLDRGPDEQYF TGTGCCAGCAGCCTGGACAGGGGGCCGGACGAGCAGTACTTC